These 8 T cell receptor beta chains were all obtained from the same sample, sequenced in a study of blood T cell repertoires in COVID-19. The assay was immunoSEQ multiplex PCR, and TCRdb's table has in-frame clones only and misses some. The sample holds about 240,000 clones, around 90% seen once. The sample comprised peripheral blood. These receptors originate from a woman in her 70s with active or convalescent COVID-19.

The chain links TRBV2 to TRBJ1-4; 7 nucleotides match TRBD1. CDR3 length: 16 amino acids. J lost 1 base, V lost 4 bases, and 6 bases had no gene match. Germline V gives CDR1 SNHLY, CDR2 FYNNEI. In nucleotides, the CDR3 is TGTGCCAGCAGTGGTAGGGGGCTGGGAACTAATGAAAAACTGTTTTTT. As protein: CASSGRGLGTNEKLFF. Combining the CDR3 with reference TRBV2 and TRBJ1-4 gives the whole variable domain EPEVTQTPSHQVTQMGQEVILRCVPISNHLYFYWYRQILGQKVEFLVSFYNNEISEKSEIFDDQFSVERPDGSNFTLKIRSTKLEDSAMYFCASSGRGLGTNEKLFFGSGTQLSVL.

This clone was found once. The V gene is TRBV5-1, the J gene TRBJ1-2, with D possibly matching TRBD1 (6 bases). The germline CDR1 and CDR2 sequences are SGHRS and YFSETQ. CDR3 length: 13 amino acids. V lost 4 bases, J lost 6 bases, and 13 bases lay in between. The CDR3 sequence: CASSPLGADGYTF. The CDR3 coding sequence is TGCGCCAGCAGCCCTTTGGGGGCGGATGGCTACACCTTC.

V is TRBV7-8 and J is TRBJ1-5, with TRBD1 matching 9 bases. V was clipped by 4 bases and J by 11 bases; unmatched bases: 12. The germline V gene encodes CDR1 SGHVS and CDR2 FQNEAQ. There are 15 residues in the CDR3. The CDR3 spells CASSSSGTGQSSQHF. Here the CDR3 DNA reads TGTGCCAGCAGCTCCTCCGGGACAGGGCAATCGTCCCAGCATTTT.

This clone was observed a few times. The genes are TRBV7-9 and TRBJ2-7; D ambiguous. The length of the CDR3 is 12 residues. The germline V gene encodes CDR1 SEHNR and CDR2 FQNEAQ (reference sequence). The V end was cut by 2 bases, the J end by 4 bases, with 6 bases between. Here the CDR3 DNA reads TGTGCCAGCAGCTTACGAGAATACGAGCAGTACTTC. Protein: CASSLREYEQYF.

The chain combines TRBV7-2 with TRBJ2-3, with D perhaps matching TRBD2 (5 bases). Germline V lookup: CDR1 SGHTA, CDR2 FQGNSA. CDR3 length: 14 residues. V dropped 2 bases and J dropped 6 bases, with 12 bases sitting between them. This CDR3 reads CASSLRAGVDTQYF. The CDR3 coding sequence is TGTGCCAGCAGCTTAAGGGCCGGGGTGGATACGCAGTATTTT.

Concerning this clone: The same CDR3 arises from other DNA sequences in this sample as well. This chain uses TRBV10-3 with TRBJ1-6; 8 bases align to TRBD1. V lost 2 bases and J lost 6; bases outside the gene matches: 3. Germline V gives CDR1 ENHRY, CDR2 SYGVKD. The CDR3 is 15 amino acids. CDR3 coding DNA: TGTGCCATCAGTGAGGACAGGGGCTCTAATTCACCCCTCCACTTT. Translation gives CAISEDRGSNSPLHF.

The chain combines TRBV4-1 with TRBJ2-1, with no clear D. This CDR3 comprises 11 residues. Germline V lookup: CDR1 MGHRA, CDR2 YSYEKL. V was pared by 8 bases and J by 9 bases, with 11 bases between. In nucleotides, the CDR3 is TGCGCCAGCGGTGAGGTGGCTGAGCAGTTCTTC. Amino acids: CASGEVAEQFF.

The chain employs TRBV12-3 or TRBV12-4 and TRBJ2-1; 10 bases are shared with TRBD1. The CDR3 consists of 13 residues. After removal of 5 bases from V and 9 bases from J, the junction contained 4 bases not matched to a gene. CDR3 bases: TGTGCCAGCAGTCCGGACAGGGGGAGTGAGCAGTTCTTC. Translating it yields CASSPDRGSEQFF.